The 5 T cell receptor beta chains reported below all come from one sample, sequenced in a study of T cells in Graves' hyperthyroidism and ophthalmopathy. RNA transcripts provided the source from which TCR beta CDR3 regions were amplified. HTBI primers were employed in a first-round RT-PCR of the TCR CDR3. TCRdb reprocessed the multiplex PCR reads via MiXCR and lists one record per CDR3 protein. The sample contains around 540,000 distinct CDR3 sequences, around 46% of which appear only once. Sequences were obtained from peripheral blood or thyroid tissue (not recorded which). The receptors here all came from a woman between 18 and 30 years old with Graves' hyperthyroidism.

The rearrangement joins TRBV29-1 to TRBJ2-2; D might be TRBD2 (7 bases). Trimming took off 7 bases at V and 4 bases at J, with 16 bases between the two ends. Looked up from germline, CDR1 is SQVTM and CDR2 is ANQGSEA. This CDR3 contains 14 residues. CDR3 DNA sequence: TGCAGCGCCCGGGGGGCGTGGGTCACCGGGGAGCTGTTTTTT. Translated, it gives CSARGAWVTGELFF.

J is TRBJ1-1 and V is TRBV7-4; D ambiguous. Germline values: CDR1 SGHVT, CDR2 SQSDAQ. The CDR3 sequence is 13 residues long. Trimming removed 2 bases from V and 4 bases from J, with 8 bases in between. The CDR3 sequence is CASSLFGSTEAFF. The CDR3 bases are TGTGCCAGCAGCTTATTTGGGTCCACTGAAGCTTTCTTT.

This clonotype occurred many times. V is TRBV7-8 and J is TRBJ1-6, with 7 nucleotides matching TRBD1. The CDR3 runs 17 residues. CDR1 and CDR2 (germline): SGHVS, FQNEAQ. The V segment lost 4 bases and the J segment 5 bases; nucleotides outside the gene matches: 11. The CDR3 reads CASSSPPITGDNSPLHF. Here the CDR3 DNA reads TGTGCCAGCAGCTCCCCCCCTATAACAGGGGATAATTCACCCCTCCACTTT.

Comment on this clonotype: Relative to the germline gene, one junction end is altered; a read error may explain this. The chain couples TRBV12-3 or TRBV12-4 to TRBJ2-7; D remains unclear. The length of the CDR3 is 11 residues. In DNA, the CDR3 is TGTGCCGGCAGTAAAACCTACGAGCAGTACTTC. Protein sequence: CAGSKTYEQYF.

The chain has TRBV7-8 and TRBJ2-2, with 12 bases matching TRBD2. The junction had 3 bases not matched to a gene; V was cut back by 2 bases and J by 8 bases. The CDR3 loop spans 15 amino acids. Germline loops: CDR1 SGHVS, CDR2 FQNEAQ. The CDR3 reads CASSLMTSGSGELFF. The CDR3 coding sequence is TGTGCCAGCAGCTTAATGACTAGCGGGAGTGGGGAGCTGTTTTTT.